The clone carrying this T cell receptor (beta chain) was seen more than once but under ten times. These data come from a study of blood T cell repertoires in COVID-19. Study-level background: Samples of COVID-19 (acute and convalescent) were obtained from the United States, Italy and Spain. PBMCs, B-cell-depleted T cells, or T cells were the source of the cDNA or gDNA that made up the material.

This CDR3 is 13 amino acids long. The germline gives CDR1 SNHLY, CDR2 FYNNEI. The ends were cut back, 7 bases at V and 3 bases at J, with 13 bases in the middle. Original data processing: Counts of nucleated cells, estimated from reference gene primer amplification, were obtained. Produced via immunoSEQ multiplex PCR; TCRdb's table is partial and in-frame only. Clone size and the V and J calls come from that table; the DNA yielded D and trimming. Of approximately 260,000 clones in the sample, approximately 83% were seen once. This TCR came from a woman aged 70-85 years with acute or convalescent COVID-19. The sample consisted of peripheral blood. The chain is built from TRBV2 and TRBJ2-7; possibly TRBD1 for D (6 bases). The CDR3, as DNA: TGTGCCAGCACGCCACAGGGCGACTACGAGCAGTACTTC. This sequence encodes CASTPQGDYEQYF.